The clone carrying this T cell receptor beta chain was seen a handful of times. As yet, its antigen is unknown. This CDR3 is built from 13 residues. Trimming removed 1 base from V and 7 bases from J, with 8 bases in between. Germline CDR1 reads LGHNT; CDR2 reads FRNRAP. The study made its TCR cDNA through 5'RACE template switching. That step introduced a universal primer site along with UMIs. TCRdb called the 5' RACE reads again in MiXCR, with one record for every CDR3 protein. The table records some 320,000 distinct CDR3 sequences, 8.5% to 10% of them present only once. The data derive from a study of T cells after yellow fever vaccination. Points from the study as a whole: Abundant bulk-derived clonotypes could contaminate FACS-sorted repertoires. A small proportion of clonotypes was detected in both the CD4 and CD8 compartments.

The sample consisted of CD4+ T cells sorted from PBMCs, taken 5 days after the yellow fever booster vaccination. The source is a man in his late teens or twenties who received the YFV17D yellow fever vaccine. V gene TRBV12-5 combines with J gene TRBJ1-5; TRBD1 is a possible D gene (5 bases). CDR3 region: CASGLERGQPQHF. The CDR3 DNA sequence: TGTGCTAGTGGTTTGGAACGGGGGCAGCCCCAGCATTTT.